These T cell receptor beta chains were read from a single sample in a study of T cell responses to AZD1222 COVID-19 vaccine. Profiling relied on immunoSEQ multiplex PCR, and the TCRdb table lists in-frame clones only, not all of them. The table lists tens of thousands of clones, 80% to 90% of them singletons. Sequenced material: peripheral blood, taken 28 days after the second AZD1222 dose. These receptors originate from an adult who received the AZD1222 COVID-19 vaccine. Both conserved end residues are part of each CDR3. The order of the fields is D gene, J gene, V gene, clone size, CDR3 protein, CDR3 DNA. A D gene is named only where the DNA matches it firmly. Size is stated for part of the rows, as once, few or many counts, or as a class when the clone is expanded.

TRBD1 TRBJ1-3 TRBV2 - CASRTTGFSGNTIYF TGTGCCAGCCGGACGACAGGGTTTTCTGGAAACACCATATATTTT
- TRBJ1-2 TRBV9 - CASSVGGGNYGYTF TGTGCCAGCAGCGTAGGGGGCGGGAACTATGGCTACACCTTC
- TRBJ2-1 TRBV7-9 - CASIQYNEQFF TGTGCCAGCATCCAGTACAATGAGCAGTTCTTC
- TRBJ2-1 TRBV12-3/TRBV12-4 - CASSPDGGNEQFF TGTGCCAGCAGTCCCGACGGCGGGAATGAGCAGTTCTTC
TRBD1 TRBJ1-2 TRBV28 - CASGDSGGRYGYTF TGTGCCAGCGGTGACTCAGGGGGCCGCTATGGCTACACCTTC
- TRBJ2-3 TRBV6-2/TRBV6-3 - CASSYPTFADTQYF TGTGCCAGCAGTTACCCGACTTTCGCGGATACGCAGTATTTT
- TRBJ1-2 TRBV5-4 - CASRGTGYGYTF TGTGCCAGCAGAGGGACCGGCTATGGCTACACCTTC
TRBD2 TRBJ2-1 TRBV19 - CASSLASGGYNEQFF TGTGCCAGTAGTCTCGCCTCGGGGGGCTACAATGAGCAGTTCTTC
- TRBJ1-3 TRBV7-9 - CASSLSRNTIYF TGTGCCAGCAGCTTATCCAGAAACACCATATATTTT
TRBD2 TRBJ2-2 TRBV12-3/TRBV12-4 - CASSRGDTGELFF TGTGCCAGCAGCCGGGGGGACACCGGGGAGCTGTTTTTT
- TRBJ1-2 TRBV4-3 - CASSQVPANYGYTF TGCGCCAGCAGCCAAGTGCCAGCAAACTATGGCTACACCTTC
TRBD1 TRBJ1-2 TRBV28 - CASSTPVRTGDRRYGYTF TGTGCCAGCAGTACCCCCGTGAGGACAGGGGATCGACGGTATGGCTACACCTTC
- TRBJ2-5 TRBV7-9 - CASSLIRRGQETQYF TGTGCCAGCAGCTTAATAAGGCGGGGTCAAGAGACCCAGTACTTC
TRBD2 TRBJ2-3 TRBV5-4 few CASSPPGLRTDTQYF TGTGCCAGCAGCCCCCCGGGACTAAGGACAGATACGCAGTATTTT
- TRBJ2-7 TRBV12-3/TRBV12-4 once CASSLGGSYEQYF TGTGCCAGCAGCCTAGGGGGATCCTACGAGCAGTACTTC
- TRBJ1-2 TRBV7-2 once CASSLAGGLHGYTF TGTGCCAGCAGCTTAGCGGGGGGATTGCATGGCTACACCTTC
- TRBJ1-3 TRBV3-1/TRBV3-2 - CASSQVSGNTIYF TGTGCCAGCAGCCAGGTCTCTGGAAACACCATATATTTT
- TRBJ1-5 TRBV3-1/TRBV3-2 - CASSQAGGWNQPQHF TGTGCCAGCAGCCAAGCGGGGGGTTGGAATCAGCCCCAGCATTTT
- TRBJ1-1 TRBV6-5 once CASNPEVGRLTEAFF TGTGCCAGCAATCCCGAGGTGGGGAGGTTAACTGAAGCTTTCTTT
- TRBJ1-2 TRBV3-1/TRBV3-2 - CASSQDLRVGGYTF TGTGCCAGCAGCCAAGATTTAAGGGTGGGTGGCTACACCTTC